The clone carrying this T cell receptor (beta chain) was counted a single time. This sample was included in a study of blood T cell repertoires in COVID-19. Study in general: Researchers got acute and convalescent COVID-19 samples from the United States, Italy and Spain. T cells, B-cell-depleted T cells, or PBMCs supplied cDNA or gDNA.

Per the original methods: Reference gene primer amplification in the assay estimated nucleated cell counts. Sequenced by immunoSEQ multiplex PCR; TCRdb stores in-frame clones only, minus some. V and J calls and clone size are as listed in that table; D and trimming were resolved from the DNA. This sample has 150,000 to 200,000 clones, with 65% to 85% found just once. The study recruited people aged 18 to 89 years across some 23 US areas. This CDR3 spans 12 amino acids. Trimming stripped 5 bases from V and 4 bases from J, with 8 bases between. From germline, CDR1 is SEHNR and CDR2 FQNEAQ (reference sequence).

This clonotype was sampled from a woman aged 30 to 39 who had been exposed to COVID-19. Sequencing was performed on PBMCs or T cells enriched from blood (not recorded which). The V gene is TRBV7-9, the J gene TRBJ1-1; no definite D call. The CDR3 loop is CASSLGSTEAFF. In DNA form, the CDR3 reads TGTGCCAGCAGCCTGGGGAGCACTGAAGCTTTCTTT. The entire variable domain, with the rest obtained from reference TRBV7-9 and TRBJ1-1, is as follows: DTGVSQNPRHKITKRGQNVTFRCDPISEHNRLYWYRQTLGQGPEFLTYFQNEAQLEKSRLLSDRFSAERPKGSFSTLEIQRTEQGDSAMYLCASSLGSTEAFFGQGTRLTVV.